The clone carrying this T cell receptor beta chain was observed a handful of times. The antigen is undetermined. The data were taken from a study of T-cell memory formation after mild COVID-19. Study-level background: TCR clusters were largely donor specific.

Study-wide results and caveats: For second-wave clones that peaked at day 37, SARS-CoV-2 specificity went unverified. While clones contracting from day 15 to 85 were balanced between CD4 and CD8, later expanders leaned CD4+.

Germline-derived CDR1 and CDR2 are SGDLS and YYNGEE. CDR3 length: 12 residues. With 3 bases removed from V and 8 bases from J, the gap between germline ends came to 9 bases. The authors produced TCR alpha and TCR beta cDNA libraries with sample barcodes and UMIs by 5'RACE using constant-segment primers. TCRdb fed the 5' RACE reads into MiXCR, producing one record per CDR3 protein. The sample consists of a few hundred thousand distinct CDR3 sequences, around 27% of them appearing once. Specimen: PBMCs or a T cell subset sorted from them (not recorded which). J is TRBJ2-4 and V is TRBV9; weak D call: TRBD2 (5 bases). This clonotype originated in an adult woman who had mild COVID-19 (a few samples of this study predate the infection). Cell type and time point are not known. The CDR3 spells CASSGPEDIQYF. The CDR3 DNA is TGTGCCAGCAGCGGTCCGGAGGACATTCAGTACTTC.